This TCR beta chain was sequenced during a study of blood T cell repertoires in COVID-19. Study-level background: Sample material is recorded as cDNA or gDNA derived from T cells, B-cell-depleted T cells, or PBMCs.

The protocol was immunoSEQ multiplex PCR, while the TCRdb copy is restricted to in-frame clones and leaves out a portion. The data hold some 240,000 clones, with under 90% observed a single time. The CDR3 length is 11 residues. Germline V gene sequence: CDR1 DFQATT, CDR2 SNEGSKA (reference sequence). The germline V and J ends were trimmed by 4 bases and 7 bases, with 10 bases remaining between them. The chain is built from TRBV20-1 and TRBJ1-2; D remains ambiguous. The receptor comes from a man between 25 and 39 years old with acute COVID-19. The sequenced material came from PBMCs or T cells enriched from blood (not recorded which). CDR3 nucleotides: TGCAGTGCTACGACTAGGGTTGGCTACACCTTC. Encoded protein: CSATTRVGYTF.